One TCR beta chain is described in this entry. The treatment was: roughly 18 received Ad26.COV2.S at low or high dose, single or two shots; roughly 5 received placebo; per-sample allocation not given. Following the first vaccine or placebo injection, samples were taken on day 63. Spike of the Wuhan-strain SARS-CoV-2 was expressed by an Ad26 vector, which formed the vaccine. These data belong to a study of Ad26.COV2.S vaccination and SARS-CoV-2 variants. The assay was immunoSEQ multiplex PCR, and TCRdb's table has in-frame clones only and misses some. The sample contains more than 300,000 clones, roughly 86% of which appear only once. The V gene's germline CDR1 is SGHRS and CDR2 YFSETQ. This CDR3 is 14 amino acids long. V dropped 2 bases and J dropped 3 bases, with 11 bases sitting between them.

J is TRBJ1-1 and V is TRBV5-1; D is possibly TRBD1 (5 bases). This clonotype originated in a person aged 18-65 years who received the Ad26.COV2.S COVID-19 vaccine or a placebo. This specimen was peripheral blood, taken in a trial of Ad26.COV2.S vaccine versus placebo. This CDR3 is CASSLGTAYTEAFF. For the CDR3, the DNA is TGCGCCAGCAGCTTAGGGACGGCGTACACTGAAGCTTTCTTT.